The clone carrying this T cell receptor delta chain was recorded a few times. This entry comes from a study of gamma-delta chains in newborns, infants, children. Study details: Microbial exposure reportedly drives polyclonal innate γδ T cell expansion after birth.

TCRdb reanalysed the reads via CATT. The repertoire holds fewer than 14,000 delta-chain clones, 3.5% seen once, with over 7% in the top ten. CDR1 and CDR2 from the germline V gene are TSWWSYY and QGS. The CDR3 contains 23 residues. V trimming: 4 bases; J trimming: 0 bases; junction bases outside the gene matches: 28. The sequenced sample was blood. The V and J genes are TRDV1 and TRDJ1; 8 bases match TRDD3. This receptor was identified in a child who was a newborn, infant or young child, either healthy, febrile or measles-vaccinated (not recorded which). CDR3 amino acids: CALGGARPSYMYWGSPYTDKLIF. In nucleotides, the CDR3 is TGTGCTCTTGGGGGGGCCCGCCCCTCCTACATGTACTGGGGGTCCCCGTACACCGATAAACTCATCTTT.